This is a list of T cell receptor beta chains from one sample in a study of T-cell memory formation after mild COVID-19. TCRdb analysed the 5' RACE reads with MiXCR anew, one entry per CDR3 protein. The table has about 340,000 distinct CDR3 sequences, around a sixth seen once. Material for sequencing was PBMCs or a T cell subset sorted from them (not recorded which). Receptor source: a man younger than 35 who had mild COVID-19 (a few samples of this study predate the infection). Cell type and time point are not known. The CDR3 runs from the conserved cysteine through the conserved F or W. Fields, in order: clone size, J gene, V gene, CDR3 protein. Rows may omit the clone size; those that give it use once, few, many or a size class.

many,TRBJ2-1,TRBV7-3,CASGTGPFNEQFF
.,TRBJ1-1,TRBV20-1,CSARGGSRNTEAFF
few,TRBJ2-3,TRBV7-7,CASSLKRGGGTDTQYF
many,TRBJ2-1,TRBV6-6,CASSPGLNNEQFF
.,TRBJ2-3,TRBV2,CARSAVPADTQYF
many,TRBJ2-1,TRBV3-1,CASSRGAGYNEQFF
.,TRBJ2-1,TRBV29-1,CSVPPARGTDNEQFF
.,TRBJ2-5,TRBV24-1,CATSDLGGQETQYF
few,TRBJ2-1,TRBV4-3,CASSQVGGANNEQFF
.,TRBJ2-7,TRBV12-3/TRBV12-4,CASSLPGTVSSYEQYF
.,TRBJ2-5,TRBV5-1,CASSVQGVTETQYF
.,TRBJ2-5,TRBV9,CASSVEGGRETQYF
many,TRBJ1-6,TRBV4-1,CASSHQTRGPRFRNSPLHF
.,TRBJ1-4,TRBV11-2,CASSLGPGTGNEKLFF